The sequence of this TCR beta chain was determined in a study of Graves' ophthalmopathy and Graves' hyperthyroidism. The authors amplified TCR beta CDR3 regions, and they did so from RNA transcripts for repertoire sequencing. In the first round, RT-PCR was carried out with HTBI primers, and a multiplex PCR formed the second round. Each CDR3 protein is one row after TCRdb ran MiXCR on the multiplex PCR reads. The table shows about 700,000 distinct CDR3 sequences, with approximately 40% occurring only once. After removal of 6 bases from V and 0 bases from J, the junction contained 4 bases not matched to a gene. The CDR3 length is 15 residues. Looked up from germline, CDR1 is MNHNS and CDR2 is SASEGT. The study's findings and limits: Appearing in blood as well were most expanded thyroid clonotypes above 0.001 frequency.

Moderate-to-severe activity, with CAS ≥3, NOSPECS ≥4 and duration under 3 months, characterized the donors with ophthalmopathy. Researchers turned away patients with other autoimmune diseases, uncontrolled infections, pregnancy or lactation. From fresh peripheral blood, around 10 ml in volume, the PBMCs were obtained. On this clonotype itself: Its specificity is not known.

This sequence joins TRBV6-1 and TRBJ1-5, with 8 bases that match TRBD1. The source is an adult man with Graves' ophthalmopathy. Sequencing input: peripheral blood. This chain's CDR3 is CASSETGVSNQPQHF. The CDR3 nucleotides read TGTGCCAGCAGCGAGACAGGGGTTAGCAATCAGCCCCAGCATTTT.